The 19 T cell receptor beta chains in this list originate from one sample, sequenced in a study of response to subunit inactivated influenza vaccine. TCRdb re-analysed the RT-PCR reads in MiXCR, keeping a single row per CDR3 protein. The data show hundreds of thousands of distinct CDR3 sequences, with 10% to 15% seen just once and roughly 10% held by the top ten. The specimen comprised PBMCs from blood, sampled on the day of vaccination. The receptors stem from a man aged 50 to 59 who received an inactivated influenza vaccine.

V is TRBV5-1 and J is TRBJ2-5; D unclear. V was shortened by 0 bases and J by 1 base, with 10 bases between the two germline ends. CDR3 length: 15 amino acids. Germline V gene data show CDR1 as SGHRS and CDR2 as YFSETQ. CDR3 nucleotide sequence: TGCGCCAGCAGCTTGGGTACACTAACCCAAGAGACCCAGTACTTC. It codes for CASSLGTLTQETQYF.

This clonotype appeared many times. This chain uses TRBV7-2 with TRBJ2-5; 12 bases fit TRBD2. The germline gives CDR1 SGHTA, CDR2 FQGNSA. V was pared by 1 base and J by 4 bases, with 4 bases of the junction left unmatched. The CDR3 has 16 amino acids. CDR3 in DNA: TGTGCCAGCAGCTTAGGGGCACTAGCGGGAGGAGAGACCCAGTACTTC. This translates into CASSLGALAGGETQYF.

There are many counts of this clonotype. The chain has TRBV5-1 and TRBJ1-1; maybe TRBD1 (6 bases). Trimming left V 0 bases short and J 0 bases short, with 9 bases between. Germline-derived CDR1 and CDR2 are SGHRS and YFSETQ. This CDR3 region has 15 residues. CDR3 in amino acids: CASSLDGQLNTEAFF. Written as DNA, the CDR3 is TGCGCCAGCAGCTTGGATGGACAGTTGAACACTGAAGCTTTCTTT.

The rearrangement joins TRBV5-6 to TRBJ1-2; no firm D call. This CDR3 contains 15 residues. Germline V gives CDR1 SGHDT, CDR2 YYEEEE. V lost 0 bases and J 8 bases, leaving 17 bases between the germline ends. The CDR3 DNA reads TGTGCCAGCAGCTTGGGGCCGAGTGCGGACGGCGGCTACACCTTC. Translation gives CASSLGPSADGGYTF. The whole variable domain, filled in from reference TRBV5-6 and TRBJ1-2, reads DAGVTQSPTHLIKTRGQQVTLRCSPKSGHDTVSWYQQALGQGPQFIFQYYEEEERQRGNFPDRFSGHQFPNYSSELNVNALLLGDSALYLCASSLGPSADGGYTFGSGTRLTVV.

The V and J genes are TRBV6-5 and TRBJ2-5; D gene ambiguous. The CDR3 is 13 residues long. Trimming cost V 2 bases and J 4 bases, with 8 bases left between them. CDR1 and CDR2 from the germline V gene are MNHEY and SVGAGI. The CDR3 loop is CASSYVVGETQYF. In nucleotides, the CDR3 is TGTGCCAGCAGTTACGTGGTGGGAGAGACCCAGTACTTC.

This clonotype was counted many times. V gene TRBV25-1 combines with J gene TRBJ1-5, with a possible D match to TRBD1 (6 bases). The germline CDR1 and CDR2 sequences are MGHDK and SYGVNS. The CDR3 sequence is 12 residues long. The CDR3 region has the DNA TGTGCTGCGAGGGGGACGGGTCAGCCCCAGCATTTT. Translation gives CAARGTGQPQHF.

This clonotype was found a few times. The genes are TRBV5-1 and TRBJ2-1; possibly TRBD1 for D (5 bases). Trimming cost V 4 bases and J 15 bases, with 20 bases left between them. This CDR3 is 13 amino acids long. Per germline, CDR1 SGHRS and CDR2 YFSETQ. CDR3 coding DNA: TGCGCCAGCAGCGGAACAGGATCGGCGAGTCGGTTCTTC. This codes for CASSGTGSASRFF.

The chain employs TRBV3-1 and TRBJ2-3, with a possible D match to TRBD1 (6 bases). Looked up from germline, CDR1 is LGHDT and CDR2 is YNNKEL (reference sequence). This CDR3 is built from 15 residues. The germline V and J ends were trimmed by 3 bases and 1 base, with 11 bases remaining between them. CDR3 coding DNA: TGTGCCAGCAGCCATGCGGCAGGGGGCACAGATACGCAGTATTTT. Its translation is CASSHAAGGTDTQYF.

This clonotype has a handful of counts. The rearrangement joins TRBV24-1 to TRBJ2-1; D not resolved. The length of the CDR3 is 13 residues. Trimming shortened V by 4 bases and J by 3 bases, and 6 bases separated the two germline ends. Germline V gives CDR1 KGHDR, CDR2 SFDVKD. The CDR3 region is CATSDRSYNEQFF. Here the CDR3 DNA reads TGTGCCACCAGTGACCGGAGCTACAATGAGCAGTTCTTC.

This clonotype was counted between two and nine times. The chain recombines TRBV20-1 with TRBJ2-7, with 7 bases fitting TRBD1. The germline gives CDR1 DFQATT, CDR2 SNEGSKA (reference sequence). The J segment lost 3 bases and the V segment lost 5 bases, leaving 4 bases of the junction unmatched. The CDR3 consists of 12 residues. The CDR3 DNA reads TGCAGTGCTGAGAACAGGGGCTACGAGCAGTACTTC. Its protein product is CSAENRGYEQYF.

The CDR3 DNA reads TGCGCCAGCAGCCAAGAGTCACGGTTCGTTTCACCCCTCCACTTT. This translates into CASSQESRFVSPLHF. This sequence joins TRBV4-3 and TRBJ1-6; no firm D call. In germline, CDR1 is LGHNA, CDR2 YSLEER. CDR3 length equals 15 residues. Trimming took off 0 bases at V and 9 bases at J, with 12 bases between the two ends.

This clonotype was counted only a few times. The chain recombines TRBV18 with TRBJ2-7; tentatively, D is TRBD1 or TRBD2 (5 bases each). CDR3 length equals 13 residues. The V end was cut by 4 bases, the J end by 5 bases, with 12 bases between. Germline V gives CDR1 KGHSH, CDR2 LQKENI. For the CDR3, the DNA is TGTGCCAGCTCACAGGGGAGTAGCAACGAGCAGTACTTC. This sequence encodes CASSQGSSNEQYF.

The J gene is TRBJ2-3, the V gene TRBV4-3, with a tentative D call TRBD2 (5 bases). The CDR3 contains 15 residues. Germline CDR1 reads LGHNA; CDR2 reads YSLEER. V lost 1 base to trimming and J lost 2 bases, with 10 bases between them. The CDR3 DNA reads TGCGCCAGCAGCCAAGGATGGCGGGCCACAGATACGCAGTATTTT. Its protein is CASSQGWRATDTQYF.

As DNA, the CDR3 is TGTGCCTGGAGTGAAGGGACTAGCGGGAGTACCTACAATGAGCAGTTCTTC. Translating gives CAWSEGTSGSTYNEQFF. This chain joins TRBV30 and TRBJ2-1; 14 bases agree with TRBD2. Germline CDR1 GTSNPN, CDR2 SVGIG (reference sequence). The trim removed 1 base at V and 2 bases at J, leaving 4 bases unmatched. The CDR3 runs to 17 residues. The variable domain in full, with the rest retrieved from reference TRBV30 and TRBJ2-1, is SQTIHQWPATLVQPVGSPLSLECTVEGTSNPNLYWYRQAAGRGLQLLFYSVGIGQISSEVPQNLSASRPQDRQFILSSKKLLLSDSGFYLCAWSEGTSGSTYNEQFFGPGTRLTVL.

This clonotype has a handful of counts. The chain uses TRBV4-2 and TRBJ2-1, with no clear D. Germline CDR1 LGHNA, CDR2 YNFKEQ. The CDR3 consists of 14 residues. Trimming pared 3 bases from V and 7 bases from J, leaving 13 bases between. In DNA form, the CDR3 reads TGTGCCAGCAGCCACCCCATAGGCGCAAATGAGCAGTTCTTC. It codes for CASSHPIGANEQFF.

The rearrangement joins TRBV12-3 or TRBV12-4 to TRBJ2-2; TRBD2 matches 11 bases. The CDR3 length is 16 residues. With V trimmed by 3 bases and J by 8 bases, 8 bases remained unmatched. The CDR3 sequence is CASSFRLAGGTGELFF. CDR3 nucleotide sequence: TGTGCCAGCAGTTTCAGGCTAGCGGGAGGTACTGGGGAGCTGTTTTTT.

The chain joins TRBV20-1 to TRBJ1-6; 11 nucleotides line up with TRBD1. This CDR3 comprises 17 residues. The V and J ends lost 3 bases and 6 bases, in that order; junction bases with no gene match: 10. Germline loops: CDR1 DFQATT, CDR2 SNEGSKA (reference sequence). CDR3: CSASPPGQGVFNSPLHF. The DNA for the CDR3 is TGCAGTGCTAGCCCTCCGGGACAGGGGGTTTTTAATTCACCCCTCCACTTT.

This clonotype was picked up a small number of times. The CDR3 here is CASSLTGRPDQETQYF. The CDR3 DNA follows: TGCGCCAGCAGCTTGACGGGTCGGCCCGACCAAGAGACCCAGTACTTC. This sequence joins TRBV5-1 and TRBJ2-5; D remains unclear. V gave up 1 base and J gave up 0 bases, with 13 bases separating them. Germline values: CDR1 SGHRS, CDR2 YFSETQ. The CDR3 loop spans 16 amino acids.

This clonotype was picked up many times. This chain connects TRBV28 to TRBJ1-1; D is uncertain. The CDR3 has 15 amino acids. V was cut by 2 bases and J by 10 bases, with 20 bases left in between. Germline V CDR1 and CDR2: MDHEN, SYDVKM. CDR3 coding DNA: TGTGCCAGCAGTTTAAACGACGGCGGGGTAGGACGAGCTTTCTTT. It yields the protein CASSLNDGGVGRAFF.